This is a list of T cell receptor beta chains from one sample in a study of shared clonotypes between healthy human individuals. The method was immunoSEQ multiplex PCR; TCRdb's version includes in-frame clones alone and lacks a portion of them. The table shows roughly 500,000 clones, with approximately 79% occurring only once. The sample taken for sequencing was PBMCs. These receptors all come from a woman in her thirties or forties in good health. Some clones in this sample may be carry-over from other donors' samples. Each CDR3 is given with its conserved first and last residue. D genes are given only for firm matches. The size of a clone is reported for some rows only, either as once, few or many, or as a class for expanded clones.

clone_size: NA
d_call: NA
v_call: TRBV6-5
j_call: TRBJ1-5
cdr3_aa: CASSKEANQPQHF
cdr3_nt: TGTGCCAGCAGTAAAGAGGCCAATCAGCCCCAGCATTTT

clone_size: NA
d_call: NA
v_call: TRBV11-2
j_call: TRBJ2-3
cdr3_aa: CASSLDRLTASTDTQYF
cdr3_nt: TGTGCCAGCAGCTTAGATAGGTTGACGGCTAGCACAGATACGCAGTATTTT

clone_size: NA
d_call: NA
v_call: TRBV5-5
j_call: TRBJ2-2
cdr3_aa: CASSFPRSGELFF
cdr3_nt: TGTGCCAGCAGCTTTCCTAGATCCGGGGAGCTGTTTTTT

clone_size: NA
d_call: NA
v_call: TRBV14
j_call: TRBJ1-1
cdr3_aa: CASSQELGRRGGAFF
cdr3_nt: TGTGCCAGCAGCCAAGAATTGGGCCGCCGGGGTGGAGCTTTCTTT

clone_size: once
d_call: TRBD1
v_call: TRBV5-4
j_call: TRBJ1-3
cdr3_aa: CASSPGTGPLSGNTIYF
cdr3_nt: TGTGCCAGCAGCCCCGGGACAGGGCCTCTCTCTGGAAACACCATATATTTT

clone_size: once
d_call: NA
v_call: TRBV11-2
j_call: TRBJ2-3
cdr3_aa: CASSPDADTQYF
cdr3_nt: TGTGCCAGCAGCCCAGACGCAGATACGCAGTATTTT

clone_size: NA
d_call: NA
v_call: TRBV5-1
j_call: TRBJ2-1
cdr3_aa: CASSFRGSSNEQFF
cdr3_nt: TGCGCCAGCAGCTTTCGGGGTTCCTCCAATGAGCAGTTCTTC

clone_size: once
d_call: TRBD2
v_call: TRBV25-1
j_call: TRBJ2-5
cdr3_aa: CASSASLAGVETQYF
cdr3_nt: TGTGCCAGCAGTGCATCTCTAGCGGGAGTTGAGACCCAGTACTTC

clone_size: NA
d_call: TRBD2
v_call: TRBV14
j_call: TRBJ2-1
cdr3_aa: CASSPRDYSYNEQFF
cdr3_nt: TGTGCCAGCAGCCCCCGGGACTACTCCTACAATGAGCAGTTCTTC

clone_size: few
d_call: TRBD1
v_call: TRBV5-1
j_call: TRBJ2-3
cdr3_aa: CASSLVQGETDTQYF
cdr3_nt: TGCGCCAGCAGCCTTGTTCAGGGGGAAACAGATACGCAGTATTTT

clone_size: NA
d_call: NA
v_call: TRBV29-1
j_call: TRBJ2-7
cdr3_aa: CSVELGGGQYF
cdr3_nt: TGCAGCGTTGAGTTAGGGGGAGGGCAGTACTTC

clone_size: NA
d_call: TRBD1
v_call: TRBV11-1
j_call: TRBJ1-2
cdr3_aa: CASSRQGGNGYAF
cdr3_nt: TGTGCCAGCAGCCGACAGGGAGGAAATGGCTACGCCTTC

clone_size: NA
d_call: NA
v_call: TRBV6-5
j_call: TRBJ2-1
cdr3_aa: CASSSPPGRSEQFF
cdr3_nt: TGTGCCAGCAGCAGCCCTCCCGGGCGGTCTGAGCAGTTCTTC

clone_size: NA
d_call: NA
v_call: TRBV30
j_call: TRBJ1-1
cdr3_aa: CAWSVRGMAEAFF
cdr3_nt: TGTGCCTGGAGTGTAAGGGGGATGGCTGAAGCTTTCTTT

clone_size: NA
d_call: TRBD2
v_call: TRBV5-6
j_call: TRBJ2-7
cdr3_aa: CASKLAGGSYEQYF
cdr3_nt: TGTGCCAGCAAATTGGCGGGAGGGTCCTACGAGCAGTACTTC

clone_size: few
d_call: NA
v_call: TRBV2
j_call: TRBJ1-2
cdr3_aa: CASRGQVDGYTF
cdr3_nt: TGTGCCAGCAGGGGGCAGGTTGATGGCTACACCTTC

clone_size: NA
d_call: NA
v_call: TRBV14
j_call: TRBJ2-5
cdr3_aa: CASNLFLGETQYF
cdr3_nt: TGTGCCAGCAACCTCTTTTTGGGGGAGACCCAGTACTTC

clone_size: NA
d_call: TRBD1
v_call: TRBV2
j_call: TRBJ2-7
cdr3_aa: CASSESPRTGATDEQYF
cdr3_nt: TGTGCCAGCAGTGAATCCCCGAGGACAGGGGCAACGGACGAGCAGTACTTC

clone_size: NA
d_call: NA
v_call: TRBV7-9
j_call: TRBJ1-5
cdr3_aa: CASSFISSQPQHF
cdr3_nt: TGTGCCAGCAGCTTCATTTCAAGTCAGCCCCAGCATTTT

clone_size: NA
d_call: NA
v_call: TRBV6-5
j_call: TRBJ2-3
cdr3_aa: CATALGTDTQYF
cdr3_nt: TGTGCAACGGCCCTGGGCACAGATACGCAGTATTTT

clone_size: NA
d_call: NA
v_call: TRBV6-6
j_call: TRBJ1-4
cdr3_aa: CASSYAGNDEKLFF
cdr3_nt: TGTGCCAGCAGTTACGCAGGGAACGATGAAAAACTGTTTTTT

clone_size: NA
d_call: NA
v_call: TRBV2
j_call: TRBJ2-5
cdr3_aa: CASSDSRGGETQYF
cdr3_nt: TGTGCCAGCAGTGATTCCCGAGGAGGGGAGACCCAGTACTTC

clone_size: NA
d_call: NA
v_call: TRBV10-3
j_call: TRBJ1-1
cdr3_aa: CAISDRSRGAGTEAFF
cdr3_nt: TGTGCCATCAGTGATAGAAGTAGGGGGGCCGGGACTGAAGCTTTCTTT

clone_size: once
d_call: NA
v_call: TRBV4-3
j_call: TRBJ1-1
cdr3_aa: CASSPSGGAGTEAFF
cdr3_nt: TGCGCCAGCAGCCCTTCGGGGGGAGCGGGCACTGAAGCTTTCTTT

clone_size: NA
d_call: NA
v_call: TRBV2
j_call: TRBJ2-3
cdr3_aa: CASGRHPGPQVVDTQYF
cdr3_nt: TGTGCCAGCGGCCGCCATCCCGGGCCCCAGGTGGTAGATACGCAGTATTTT

clone_size: few
d_call: NA
v_call: TRBV29-1
j_call: TRBJ1-2
cdr3_aa: CSLNLGGGYTF
cdr3_nt: TGCAGCCTCAATCTGGGGGGTGGCTACACCTTC

clone_size: few
d_call: TRBD2
v_call: TRBV27
j_call: TRBJ2-7
cdr3_aa: CASSLSALTSGAYEQYF
cdr3_nt: TGTGCCAGCAGTTTATCCGCGCTGACTAGCGGAGCCTACGAGCAGTACTTC